This paragraph reports one TCR beta chain. The record originates from a study of response to subunit inactivated influenza vaccine. CDR3 length: 14 amino acids. Trimming at V came to 4 bases and at J to 2 bases, leaving 7 bases not matched to a gene. The germline V gene has CDR1 SQVTM and CDR2 ANQGSEA. TCRdb called the RT-PCR reads again in MiXCR, with one record for every CDR3 protein. The repertoire consists of more than 450,000 distinct CDR3 sequences, with roughly 10% occurring once and the leading ten covering 9.5% to 13%. Specimen: PBMCs from blood, collected on the day of vaccination. The sequence came from a man aged 50-59 years who received an inactivated influenza vaccine. The chain combines TRBV29-1 with TRBJ1-2; TRBD1 agrees at 7 bases. CDR3 region: CSVAEGQTNYGYTF. The CDR3 coding sequence is TGCAGCGTTGCTGAGGGACAGACCAACTATGGCTACACCTTC.